The rows below give T cell receptor beta chains drawn from one sample of a study of regulatory T cells in long-lasting Graves disease. TCRdb recomputed calls from the multiplex PCR reads with MiXCR, one row per CDR3 protein. Of 200,000 to 250,000 distinct CDR3 sequences in the sample, roughly a fifth were seen once. This sample was also put to use in a study of T cells in Graves' hyperthyroidism and ophthalmopathy.

Sequencing was performed on peripheral blood mononuclear cells (PBMCs), taken at new diagnosis, from a patient treated with antithyroid drugs. These receptors all come from a woman in her 30s with Graves disease. The CDR3 runs from the conserved cysteine through the conserved F or W. D genes are given only for firm matches. Clone size is given for some rows only: seen once, a few or many times, or a class if the clone is expanded.

size	V	D	J	CDR3	DNA
NA	TRBV19	TRBD1	TRBJ1-4	CASSMPTGATNEKLFF	TGTGCCAGTAGTATGCCGACAGGGGCAACTAATGAAAAACTGTTTTTT
few	TRBV11-3	NA	TRBJ1-2	CASSSRGGRFYGYTF	TGTGCCAGCAGCTCACGGGGAGGACGGTTCTATGGCTACACCTTC
many	TRBV7-2	TRBD1	TRBJ2-1	CASSSEGQQQFF	TGTGCCAGCAGTTCCGAGGGACAGCAGCAGTTCTTC
many	TRBV6-1	TRBD1	TRBJ1-1	CASSEALLGQGNTEAFF	TGTGCCAGCAGTGAAGCGCTTCTGGGACAGGGGAACACTGAAGCTTTCTTT
NA	TRBV20-1	TRBD2	TRBJ2-2	CSVRTSGSWELFF	TGCAGTGTTCGGACTAGCGGGAGCTGGGAGCTGTTTTTT
NA	TRBV20-1	NA	TRBJ1-1	CSASPLGNTEAFF	TGCAGTGCTAGCCCCCTGGGGAACACTGAAGCTTTCTTT
many	TRBV11-2	NA	TRBJ2-1	CASSLGGGPSGNEQFF	TGTGCCAGCAGCTTAGGGGGCGGCCCCTCCGGCAATGAGCAGTTCTTC
NA	TRBV11-2	NA	TRBJ2-1	CASSSPGAHNEQFF	TGTGCCAGCAGCTCCCCCGGGGCCCACAATGAGCAGTTCTTC
many	TRBV5-6	NA	TRBJ1-2	CASSLGGAKIQMRGYTF	TGTGCCAGCAGCTTGGGAGGGGCGAAGATCCAGATGAGGGGCTACACCTTC
NA	TRBV6-5	NA	TRBJ1-3	CASSYEAGAGNTIYF	TGTGCCAGCAGTTACGAGGCAGGGGCTGGAAACACCATATATTTT
many	TRBV28	NA	TRBJ1-2	CASSLYEQGYGYTF	TGTGCCAGCAGTTTGTATGAACAGGGCTATGGCTACACCTTC
many	TRBV7-8	TRBD1	TRBJ2-5	CASSSRDRRVETQYF	TGTGCCAGCAGCTCTCGGGACAGGAGAGTGGAGACCCAGTACTTC
NA	TRBV5-1	TRBD1	TRBJ1-6	CASSTRTGFGSPLHF	TGCGCCAGCAGCACGCGGACAGGGTTCGGTTCACCCCTCCACTTT
many	TRBV5-1	TRBD1	TRBJ1-2	CASSEAGQVYGYTF	TGTGCCAGCAGTGAGGCGGGACAGGTATATGGCTACACCTTC
many	TRBV15	NA	TRBJ1-2	CATSSGPNYGYTF	TGTGCCACCAGCAGCGGACCTAACTATGGCTACACCTTC
few	TRBV9	NA	TRBJ2-3	CASSIQTDTQYF	TGTGCCAGCAGCATACAGACAGATACGCAGTATTTT
few	TRBV6-1	TRBD2	TRBJ2-1	CASSEGLAGRREQFF	TGTGCCAGCAGTGAAGGGTTAGCGGGCAGACGTGAGCAGTTCTTC
many	TRBV3-1	NA	TRBJ2-7	CASSENVLRSFQYF	TGTGCCAGCAGCGAAAACGTACTCCGGTCCTTCCAGTACTTC
NA	TRBV20-1	NA	TRBJ1-6	CSARDTATENSPLHF	TGCAGTGCTAGAGATACAGCCACGGAGAATTCACCCCTCCACTTT
many	TRBV7-6	NA	TRBJ2-7	CASSSEQGLLSGEQYF	TGTGCCAGCAGCTCAGAGCAGGGCCTACTTTCGGGCGAGCAGTACTTC
few	TRBV5-5	NA	TRBJ1-1	CASSLRGMDSNKEAFF	TGTGCCAGCAGCTTGCGGGGCATGGACAGTAACAAAGAAGCTTTCTTT
many	TRBV12-3/TRBV12-4	NA	TRBJ1-2	CASSLTAGRGGYTF	TGTGCCAGCAGTTTGACGGCAGGGCGTGGGGGCTACACCTTC
once	TRBV12-3/TRBV12-4	NA	TRBJ1-1	CASSAGPNTEAFF	TGTGCCAGCAGCGCCGGGCCGAACACTGAAGCTTTCTTT
many	TRBV30	NA	TRBJ1-4	CAWNDDRNEKLFF	TGTGCCTGGAACGATGACAGGAATGAAAAACTGTTTTTT
NA	TRBV11-2	NA	TRBJ1-2	CASSLGIQGRANYGYTF	TGTGCCAGCAGCTTAGGGATACAGGGAAGAGCTAACTATGGCTACACCTTC
few	TRBV28	TRBD1	TRBJ2-7	CASSDDRGVSEQYF	TGTGCCAGCAGCGATGACAGGGGGGTCTCCGAGCAGTACTTC
many	TRBV30	NA	TRBJ2-3	CAWSRAGANPSTDTQYF	TGTGCCTGGAGTAGGGCGGGGGCAAACCCTAGCACAGATACGCAGTATTTT